This paragraph covers one TCR beta chain sequence. The antigen is undetermined. The sample is drawn from a study of T cell responses to AZD1222 COVID-19 vaccine. CDR1 is LGHDT and CDR2 is YNNKEL in the germline V gene (reference sequence). V lost 1 base, J lost 0 bases, and 6 bases stayed unmatched. This CDR3 region has 18 residues. Libraries were prepared by immunoSEQ multiplex PCR; TCRdb keeps only in-frame clonotypes and omits some of them. The table records about 83,000 clones, 80% to 90% of them present only once. Study-level findings and limits: Two AZD1222 administrations were followed by greater Spike-specific TCR breadth and depth.

This TCR came from an adult who received the AZD1222 COVID-19 vaccine. The rearrangement uses TRBV3-1 (or the pseudogene TRBV3-2) and TRBJ1-5, with 10 positions matching TRBD1. The sample in question was peripheral blood, obtained 28 days after the second AZD1222 dose. Here the CDR3 reads CASSQGRDRGYSNQPQHF. The DNA of the CDR3 is TGTGCCAGCAGCCAAGGTCGGGACAGGGGTTATAGCAATCAGCCCCAGCATTTT.